The clone carrying this T cell receptor beta chain was observed a few times. The sample comes from a study of blood T cell repertoires in COVID-19. Study context: Specimens from acute and convalescent COVID-19 originated in the United States, Italy and Spain. Sources were T cells, B-cell-depleted T cells, or PBMCs; the material itself was cDNA or gDNA.

Recruits, aged roughly 18 to 100 years, lived in 24 US areas. Participant-reported clinical history was the basis for cohort assignment. The CDR3 runs to 9 residues. V dropped 8 bases and J dropped 4 bases, with 5 bases sitting between them. CDR1 and CDR2 (germline): DFQATT, SNEGSKA (reference sequence). Some clones are missing from TCRdb's copy, which holds only in-frame ones; the method was immunoSEQ multiplex PCR. The sample has about 86,000 clones; about 89% are singletons. The rearrangement joins TRBV20-1 to TRBJ1-2; D uncertain. The specimen was PBMCs or T cells enriched from blood (not recorded which). The sequence was obtained from a woman in her fifties or sixties with acute COVID-19. CDR3 sequence (DNA): TGCAGTCCCATCTATGGCTACACCTTC. Translated, it gives CSPIYGYTF.